The entry that follows covers one TCR beta chain sequence. The germline CDR1 and CDR2 sequences are MRHNA and SNTAGT. The CDR3 consists of 13 residues. The V and J ends lost 0 bases and 9 bases respectively, with 6 bases between them. These data come from a study of chemoradiotherapy in HPV16-positive cancers. Only in-frame clones appear in the TCRdb table, and some are missing; sequencing was by immunoSEQ multiplex PCR. The table shows under 7,500 clones, with 65% to 80% occurring only once. The source is a human donor with HPV-associated anogenital cancer. Sequencing was performed on tumor tissue, taken from a patient who underwent chemoradiotherapy. The chain recombines TRBV6-4 with TRBJ1-6; possible D gene TRBD1, 5 bases. CDR3 protein: CASSDSDTSPLHF. CDR3 nucleotide sequence: TGTGCCAGCAGTGACTCGGACACTTCACCCCTCCACTTT.